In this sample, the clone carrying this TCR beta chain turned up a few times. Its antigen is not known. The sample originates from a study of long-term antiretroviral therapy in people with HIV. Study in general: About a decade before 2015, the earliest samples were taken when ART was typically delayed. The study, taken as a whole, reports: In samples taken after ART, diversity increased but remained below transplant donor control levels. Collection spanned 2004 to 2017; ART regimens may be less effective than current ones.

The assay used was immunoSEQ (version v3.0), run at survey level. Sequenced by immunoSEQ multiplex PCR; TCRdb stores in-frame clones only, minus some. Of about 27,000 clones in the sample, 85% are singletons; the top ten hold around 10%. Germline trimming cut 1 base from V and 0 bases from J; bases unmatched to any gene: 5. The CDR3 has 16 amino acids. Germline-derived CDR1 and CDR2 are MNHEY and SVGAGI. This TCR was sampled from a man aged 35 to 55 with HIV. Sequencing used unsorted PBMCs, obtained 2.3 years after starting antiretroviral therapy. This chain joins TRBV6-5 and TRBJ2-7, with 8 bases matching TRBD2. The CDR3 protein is CASSYYGGASSYEQYF. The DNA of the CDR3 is TGTGCCAGCAGTTACTACGGGGGGGCCTCCTCCTACGAGCAGTACTTC.